This TCR beta chain derives from a study of T cells expressing NK-cell markers. The overall study: Seven sequenced donors out of eight were HCMV-seropositive, one seronegative.

As concerns this clonotype: Its antigen remains unidentified.

Using the 5' RACE reads, TCRdb records one entry per CDR3 protein without DNA. This listing includes roughly 350,000 distinct CDR3 sequences. Study conclusions and caveats: The study found dominant NKG2C+ clonotypes at about 1.0-7.5% of CD8+ T cells in over 5 donors. Among several donors, these clonotypes also ranked first in the CD3+CD56-NKG2C+ fraction. Whether expanded NKG2C+ T cell clones recognized HCMV stayed uncertain.

Germline CDR1 KGHDR, CDR2 SFDVKD. CDR3 length: 14 amino acids. The gene calls are TRBV24-1 and TRBJ2-1; TCRdb proposes TRBD2, but this gene call is untestable without DNA. The sequencing sample was made of blood T cells: a sorted CD56 or NKG2C T cell subset, CD4+ or CD8+ T cells, or bulk PBMC T cells (not recorded which). This sequence originates from a man aged 18-70 years in good health. The CDR3 reads CATSGSGGSNEQFF.